Listed below are T cell receptor beta chains from one sample, sequenced in a study of blood T cell repertoires in COVID-19. The repertoire was sequenced with immunoSEQ multiplex PCR; TCRdb's copy has only in-frame clones and lacks some. Of about 110,000 clones listed, 88% are singletons. The sequenced sample was peripheral blood. The receptors shown here come from a human donor in a cohort sampled during active COVID-19. The CDR3 runs from the conserved cysteine through the conserved F or W. The D gene is left open where the match is weak. Size is stated for part of the rows, as once, few or many counts, or as a class when the clone is expanded.

clone_size | d_call | j_call | v_call | cdr3_aa | cdr3_nt
few | . | TRBJ1-2 | TRBV6-1 | CASSEGTASNYGYTF | TGTGCCAGCAGTGAAGGGACAGCCTCTAACTATGGCTACACCTTC
. | TRBD1 | TRBJ2-7 | TRBV9 | CASSAGTGMYEQYF | TGTGCCAGCAGCGCAGGGACAGGGATGTACGAGCAGTACTTC
. | TRBD2 | TRBJ2-1 | TRBV19 | CASSSRLAGGKYEQFF | TGTGCCAGTAGTTCCCGGCTAGCGGGAGGGAAGTATGAGCAGTTCTTC
. | . | TRBJ2-7 | TRBV5-1 | CASSFLGGSYEQYF | TGCGCCAGCAGCTTTCTTGGAGGGTCCTACGAGCAGTACTTC
. | TRBD1 | TRBJ2-2 | TRBV28 | CASSLLTGIDTGELFF | TGTGCCAGCAGTTTATTGACAGGGATAGACACCGGGGAGCTGTTTTTT
. | TRBD1 | TRBJ1-2 | TRBV28 | CASSLDRDHYGYTF | TGTGCCAGCAGTTTGGACAGGGACCACTATGGCTACACCTTC
. | . | TRBJ1-4 | TRBV3-1/TRBV3-2 | CASSQGRVEEKLFF | TGTGCCAGCAGCCAAGGCAGGGTAGAGGAAAAACTGTTTTTT
. | . | TRBJ2-2 | TRBV24-1 | CATSDLPHASGTGELFF | TGTGCCACCAGTGATTTGCCCCATGCATCAGGGACCGGGGAGCTGTTTTTT
. | . | TRBJ1-2 | TRBV6-5 | CASTQGGGTKGYTF | TGTGCCAGCACCCAAGGGGGGGGAACAAAAGGCTACACCTTC
. | . | TRBJ2-5 | TRBV5-1 | CASSFAGYQETQYF | TGCGCCAGCAGCTTTGCAGGGTACCAAGAGACCCAGTACTTC
few | . | TRBJ1-5 | TRBV3-1/TRBV3-2 | CASSQGSGSNQPQHF | TGTGCCAGCAGCCAGGGGAGCGGTAGCAATCAGCCCCAGCATTTT
. | . | TRBJ2-7 | TRBV18 | CASSPVEESAREQYF | TGTGCCAGCTCACCCGTTGAGGAATCGGCGAGGGAGCAGTACTTC
few | TRBD2 | TRBJ2-3 | TRBV27 | CASRPSGGLDTQYF | TGTGCCAGCAGACCCTCGGGGGGGTTAGATACGCAGTATTTT
few | . | TRBJ1-6 | TRBV4-2 | CASSQGRRGNSPLHF | TGTGCCAGCAGCCAAGGGAGGCGGGGGAATTCACCCCTCCACTTT
. | TRBD2 | TRBJ2-2 | TRBV2 | CASSRTSGRIGGELFF | TGTGCCAGCAGTCGGACTAGCGGGAGGATCGGCGGGGAGCTGTTTTTT
. | TRBD1 | TRBJ1-2 | TRBV3-1/TRBV3-2 | CASSHPGQRDYGYTF | TGTGCCAGCAGCCATCCGGGACAGAGGGATTATGGCTACACCTTC
. | TRBD2 | TRBJ2-1 | TRBV19 | CATQPQGLADYNEQFF | TGTGCCACCCAACCTCAAGGGCTAGCGGATTACAATGAGCAGTTCTTC
. | TRBD2 | TRBJ2-7 | TRBV2 | CASRTPLSAGGPVTYEQYF | TGTGCCAGCAGAACACCCCTGTCGGCGGGAGGGCCGGTCACGTACGAGCAGTACTTC
. | . | TRBJ1-5 | TRBV9 | CASSPNGEGDQPQHF | TGTGCCAGCAGTCCCAACGGGGAGGGGGATCAGCCCCAGCATTTT
. | TRBD2 | TRBJ2-5 | TRBV4-2 | CASSQETGGGTQYF | TGTGCCAGCAGCCAAGAGACGGGGGGTGGGACCCAGTACTTC
. | TRBD1 | TRBJ2-5 | TRBV5-1 | CASSAMTGTVRETQYF | TGCGCCAGCAGCGCTATGACCGGGACAGTCAGAGAGACCCAGTACTTC
. | . | TRBJ1-3 | TRBV9 | CASSTTYSGNTIYF | TGTGCCAGCAGCACGACTTACTCTGGAAACACCATATATTTT
. | . | TRBJ1-2 | TRBV9 | CASSVDVGWGSSTF | .
. | . | TRBJ1-1 | TRBV19 | CAIFSDTEAFF | TGTGCCATCTTCTCGGACACTGAAGCTTTCTTT
. | . | TRBJ2-7 | TRBV6-5 | CASSYGAIQEWDEQYF | TGTGCCAGCAGTTACGGGGCCATACAGGAATGGGACGAGCAGTACTTC
. | . | TRBJ2-7 | TRBV4-1 | CASSQDMETVDYEQYF | TGCGCCAGCAGCCAAGATATGGAGACAGTTGACTACGAGCAGTACTTC
. | . | TRBJ1-1 | TRBV30 | CALYGTFGPEAFF | TGTGCCTTATACGGGACTTTTGGCCCTGAAGCTTTCTTT
. | TRBD2 | TRBJ2-1 | TRBV5-1 | CASRASGDSYNEQFF | TGCGCCAGCAGAGCTAGCGGTGACTCCTACAATGAGCAGTTCTTC
. | TRBD2 | TRBJ2-7 | TRBV10-3 | CAISGLAGAYEQYF | TGTGCCATCAGCGGACTAGCGGGAGCCTACGAGCAGTACTTC
once | . | TRBJ1-4 | TRBV7-9 | CASSLVVGRLNEKLFF | TGTGCCAGCAGCTTAGTTGTGGGGAGGTTGAATGAAAAACTGTTTTTT
. | . | TRBJ1-6 | TRBV7-9 | CASSLQNSPLHF | TGTGCCAGCAGCTTACAGAATTCACCCCTCCACTTT
. | . | TRBJ2-5 | TRBV9 | CASSVADRGAQETQYF | TGTGCCAGCAGCGTAGCTGATCGCGGGGCCCAAGAGACCCAGTACTTC
few | . | TRBJ1-1 | TRBV19 | CASKAGPTWPEAFF | TGTGCCAGTAAGGCAGGCCCAACATGGCCTGAAGCTTTCTTT
. | TRBD1 | TRBJ2-7 | TRBV5-6 | CASSLGGTVYEQYF | TGTGCCAGCAGCTTGGGGGGGACAGTCTACGAGCAGTACTTC
. | . | TRBJ1-1 | TRBV28 | CASSLRAGENTEAFF | TGTGCCAGCAGTTTAAGGGCAGGGGAGAACACTGAAGCTTTCTTT
once | TRBD2 | TRBJ2-1 | TRBV25-1 | CASSEYPSGRANEQFF | TGTGCCAGCAGTGAATATCCCAGCGGGAGGGCCAATGAGCAGTTCTTC
. | . | TRBJ2-7 | TRBV5-1 | CASSALLLQGDINEQYF | TGCGCCAGCAGCGCGCTATTGTTGCAGGGCGATATAAACGAGCAGTACTTC
. | . | TRBJ1-5 | TRBV6-5 | CASSSGGNQPQHF | TGTGCCAGCAGTTCCGGGGGCAATCAGCCCCAGCATTTT
. | . | TRBJ1-2 | TRBV6-5 | CASSYSGTSNYGYTF | TGTGCCAGCAGTTACTCGGGCACCTCTAACTATGGCTACACCTTC